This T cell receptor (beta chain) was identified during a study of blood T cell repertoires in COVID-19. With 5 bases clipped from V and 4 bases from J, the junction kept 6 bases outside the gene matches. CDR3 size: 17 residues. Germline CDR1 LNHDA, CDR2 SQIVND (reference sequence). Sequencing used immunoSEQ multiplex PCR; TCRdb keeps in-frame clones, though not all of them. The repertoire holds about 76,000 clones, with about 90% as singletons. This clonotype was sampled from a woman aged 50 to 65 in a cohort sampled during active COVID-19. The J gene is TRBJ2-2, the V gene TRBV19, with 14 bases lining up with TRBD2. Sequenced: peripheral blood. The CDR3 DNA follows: TGTGCCAGTAGTTCGACTAGCGGGAGGGACTTCACCGGGGAGCTGTTTTTT. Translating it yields CASSSTSGRDFTGELFF. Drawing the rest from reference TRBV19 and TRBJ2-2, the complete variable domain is DGGITQSPKYLFRKEGQNVTLSCEQNLNHDAMYWYRQDPGQGLRLIYYSQIVNDFQKGDIAEGYSVSREKKESFPLTVTSAQKNPTAFYLCASSSTSGRDFTGELFFGEGSRLTVL.